The 3 T cell receptor beta chains in this list originate from one sample, sequenced in a study of blood T cell repertoires in COVID-19. Method: immunoSEQ multiplex PCR; TCRdb's copy keeps in-frame clones and lacks some. Among about 390,000 clones listed, around 87% were seen once. The specimen was peripheral blood. The receptors shown here come from a woman in her sixties or seventies with COVID-19, enrolled during active disease.

This chain connects TRBV6-5 to TRBJ1-2, with D unresolved. Germline lookup yields CDR1 MNHEY and CDR2 SVGAGI. V lost 0 bases and J lost 7, with 12 bases in between. CDR3 length equals 14 residues. The CDR3 here is CASSYSAGRSGYTF. CDR3 bases: TGTGCCAGCAGTTACTCTGCGGGTCGGAGTGGCTACACCTTC.

CDR3 in DNA: TGTGCCACAAACAGGGGACTTAATGAAAAACTGTTTTTT. It is translated as CATNRGLNEKLFF. The J gene is TRBJ1-4, the V gene TRBV2; 7 bases are shared with TRBD1. The V segment lost 10 bases and the J segment 4 bases; nucleotides outside the gene matches: 6. This CDR3 is 13 amino acids long. Germline CDR1 and CDR2: SNHLY and FYNNEI.

The chain joins TRBV29-1 to TRBJ1-2, with D unclear. Germline values: CDR1 SQVTM, CDR2 ANQGSEA. The V and J ends lost 4 bases and 10 bases respectively, with 16 bases between them. The CDR3 has 12 residues. The CDR3 sequence is CSVVESGFVYTF. The DNA for the CDR3 is TGCAGCGTTGTTGAATCTGGCTTTGTCTACACCTTC.